This is a list of T cell receptor beta chains from one sample in a study of response to subunit inactivated influenza vaccine. Each CDR3 protein is one row after TCRdb ran MiXCR on the RT-PCR reads. Here the sample spans fewer than 700,000 distinct CDR3 sequences, 13% being singletons. Sequenced material: PBMCs from blood, taken roughly 47 days after vaccination. The receptor source for this set is a man aged 45-65 years who received an inactivated influenza vaccine. Each CDR3 is given with its conserved first and last residue. A D gene is named only where the DNA matches it firmly. The size entry is marked missing in some rows and otherwise reads once, few, many or a size class.

NA TRBJ1-2 TRBV6-5 few CASSSREPYGYTF TGTGCCAGCAGTTCCCGGGAGCCCTATGGCTACACCTTC
NA TRBJ1-6 TRBV28 NA CASSPQDSAYNSPLHF TGTGCCAGCAGTCCCCAGGACAGCGCCTATAATTCACCCCTCCACTTT
TRBD2 TRBJ2-7 TRBV7-9 few CASSPRTSGGTYEQYF TGTGCCAGCAGCCCAAGGACTAGCGGGGGAACCTACGAGCAGTACTTC
NA TRBJ2-7 TRBV7-2 NA CASSLLTRAPYEQYF TGTGCCAGCAGCTTACTTACCAGGGCCCCCTACGAGCAGTACTTC
TRBD1 TRBJ2-3 TRBV4-2 NA CASSQVITGGVTDTQYF TGTGCCAGCAGCCAAGTAATTACAGGGGGTGTAACAGATACGCAGTATTTT
NA TRBJ2-2 TRBV11-2 NA CASSFGILLTLSRRNTGELFF TGTGCCAGCAGCTTTGGTATCTTACTTACGCTCTCGAGAAGGAACACCGGGGAGCTGTTTTTT
TRBD1 TRBJ1-1 TRBV30 few CAWSTGQGAAEAFF TGTGCCTGGAGTACCGGACAGGGGGCTGCTGAAGCTTTCTTT
TRBD1 TRBJ2-1 TRBV12-3/TRBV12-4 many CASKNDRGNEQFF TGTGCCAGCAAGAACGACAGGGGCAATGAGCAGTTCTTC
NA TRBJ2-3 TRBV20-1 few CSASQGSTDTQYF TGCAGTGCTAGCCAGGGTAGCACAGATACGCAGTATTTT
NA TRBJ2-7 TRBV11-2 once CASSLIGRGYYEQYF TGTGCCAGCAGCTTAATTGGGCGGGGATACTACGAGCAGTACTTC
NA TRBJ2-5 TRBV20-1 NA CSAGILLGETQYF TGCAGTGCTGGCATCCTTTTAGGGGAGACCCAGTACTTC
TRBD1 TRBJ2-7 TRBV27 few CARNGGQGDEQYF TGTGCCCGGAATGGGGGACAGGGCGACGAGCAGTACTTC
NA TRBJ2-5 TRBV4-3 NA CASSQDWGAVETQYF TGCGCCAGCAGCCAAGATTGGGGGGCGGTTGAGACCCAGTACTTC
TRBD1 TRBJ2-7 TRBV5-1 many CASSFGDRTPREQYF TGCGCCAGCAGCTTCGGGGACAGGACCCCTCGCGAGCAGTACTTC
NA TRBJ1-3 TRBV7-2 few CASSLAPGGGNTIYF TGTGCCAGCAGCTTAGCGCCCGGGGGTGGAAACACCATATATTTT
TRBD1 TRBJ2-7 TRBV5-1 NA CASSLEGQDFHEQYF TGCGCCAGCAGCTTGGAAGGACAGGACTTTCACGAGCAGTACTTC
NA TRBJ2-2 TRBV7-2 NA CASSLDHRNTGELFF TGTGCCAGCAGCTTAGATCACAGGAACACCGGGGAGCTGTTTTTT
NA TRBJ2-6 TRBV30 few CAWSVGRAFPLSGANVLTF TGTGCCTGGAGTGTAGGGCGCGCCTTCCCCCTCTCTGGGGCCAACGTCCTGACTTTC
NA TRBJ1-2 TRBV29-1 NA CSVDQGRGYGYTF TGCAGCGTTGATCAGGGGAGAGGCTATGGCTACACCTTC
NA TRBJ1-6 TRBV15 NA CATRERGGLLGPNSPLHF TGTGCCACCAGAGAACGGGGGGGGCTTCTTGGGCCTAATTCACCCCTCCACTTT
TRBD1 TRBJ2-7 TRBV2 few CASSERGRRTEQYF TGTGCCAGCAGTGAAAGGGGGCGAAGGACCGAGCAGTACTTC
TRBD2 TRBJ2-3 TRBV29-1 many CSVRSGTSGGDTQYF TGCAGCGTTCGTTCCGGGACTAGCGGGGGCGATACGCAGTATTTT
NA TRBJ2-2 TRBV9 many CASSVDPTGELFF TGTGCCAGCAGCGTAGACCCTACCGGGGAGCTGTTTTTT
NA TRBJ2-1 TRBV12-3/TRBV12-4 few CASLRGSYNEQFF TGTGCCAGCCTTAGAGGCTCCTACAATGAGCAGTTCTTC
NA TRBJ1-1 TRBV6-5 many CASSFSGRQTFF TGTGCCAGCAGTTTCTCCGGGCGACAAACTTTCTTT
TRBD1 TRBJ2-7 TRBV10-3 NA CAISDGTGGNYEQYF TGTGCCATCAGTGATGGGACAGGGGGTAACTACGAGCAGTACTTC
NA TRBJ1-2 TRBV6-5 few CASRHRASGYTF TGTGCCAGCAGGCACAGGGCTAGTGGCTACACCTTC
TRBD2 TRBJ2-5 TRBV4-3 NA CASSQEREREETQYF TGCGCCAGCAGCCAAGAGCGGGAGCGGGAGGAGACCCAGTACTTC
TRBD2 TRBJ2-5 TRBV20-1 NA CSARNGGSDWTQYF TGCAGTGCTCGCAACGGGGGGTCCGATTGGACCCAGTACTTC
TRBD2 TRBJ2-3 TRBV29-1 once CSVGGTSGRDTQYF TGCAGCGTGGGAGGGACTAGCGGCCGAGATACGCAGTATTTT
NA TRBJ2-5 TRBV7-9 NA CASTSVETHYF TGTGCCAGCACCTCCGTCGAGACCCACTACTTC
TRBD1 TRBJ1-2 TRBV2 NA CASRGTGLYGYTF TGTGCCAGCAGGGGGACAGGGTTGTATGGCTACACCTTC
TRBD1 TRBJ1-1 TRBV4-1 NA CASSHGTGGDEAFF TGCGCCAGCAGCCACGGCACAGGGGGTGATGAAGCTTTCTTT
NA TRBJ2-2 TRBV12-3/TRBV12-4 few CATLSSVSGELFF TGTGCCACCCTAAGTAGTGTGTCCGGGGAGCTGTTTTTT
TRBD1 TRBJ2-4 TRBV28 NA CASSTGTAQAKNIQYF TGTGCCAGCAGTACCGGGACAGCCCAAGCCAAAAACATTCAGTACTTC
TRBD2 TRBJ2-3 TRBV5-1 many CASSFSSGGSTDTQYF TGCGCCAGCAGCTTCTCTAGCGGGGGAAGCACAGATACGCAGTATTTT
NA TRBJ2-2 TRBV6-5 NA CASSYGTPNTGELFF TGTGCCAGCAGTTACGGGACACCGAACACCGGGGAGCTGTTTTTT
NA TRBJ2-5 TRBV18 many CASSPGAQETQYF TGTGCCAGCAGCCCTGGGGCCCAAGAGACCCAGTACTTC
NA TRBJ2-3 TRBV28 few CASSSRTETDTQYF TGTGCCAGCAGTTCTAGGACGGAAACAGATACGCAGTATTTT
TRBD1 TRBJ1-6 TRBV27 NA CASSDPTGVATSPLHF TGTGCCAGCAGTGACCCGACAGGGGTGGCTACTTCACCCCTCCACTTT
NA TRBJ2-1 TRBV11-1 NA CASSSRGGDSRSYNEQFF TGTGCCAGCAGCTCCAGAGGAGGGGACAGTCGCTCCTACAATGAGCAGTTCTTC
TRBD1 TRBJ1-1 TRBV24-1 NA CATSDERQGPRGTEAFF TGTGCCACCAGTGACGAAAGACAGGGGCCGAGGGGCACTGAAGCTTTCTTT
NA TRBJ1-5 TRBV7-6 many CASSLGPSYQPQHF TGTGCCAGCAGCCTCGGACCCTCTTACCAGCCCCAGCATTTT
NA TRBJ2-7 TRBV12-3/TRBV12-4 NA CASSPSGMGSSYEQYF TGTGCCAGCAGTCCCAGTGGTATGGGCAGCTCCTACGAGCAGTACTTC